Each of the 15 T cell receptor beta chains below was sequenced from the same sample in a study of tumor-infiltrating lymphocytes in primary liver carcinoma. Priming with a constant-region primer yielded TCR beta cDNA from 500 ng total RNA. The TCR beta library was amplified through three nested multiplex PCR rounds in a modified ARM-PCR procedure. The first two PCR rounds, nine to ten cycles each, used TRBV1-TRBV30 forward primers and a C-beta reverse primer. Each CDR3 protein gets one entry after TCRdb re-called the multiplex PCR reads with MiXCR. Among 80,000 or so distinct CDR3 sequences listed, about three quarters were seen once. Without any cell sorting, roughly 20-32 mg of bulk tissue yielded co-extracted RNA and DNA. Sequencing was carried out using tumor-adjacent normal liver tissue. All receptors come from a man aged 35 to 55 with primary liver carcinoma and hepatitis B virus infection.

The chain uses TRBV12-5 and TRBJ2-2; no clear D. Trimming left V 2 bases short and J 1 base short, with 5 bases between. Germline V gene lookup returns CDR1 LGHNT and CDR2 FRNRAP. This CDR3 spans 14 amino acids. CDR3 in DNA: TGTGCTAGTGGTTTGTGGGGGAACACCGGGGAGCTGTTTTTT. Protein product: CASGLWGNTGELFF.

As concerns this clonotype: In this CDR3 the conserved last residue, phenylalanine or tryptophan, is missing, so a read error is likely. The chain carries TRBV29-1 and TRBJ2-2; the match to TRBD1 covers 9 bases. The trim removed 8 bases at V and 1 base at J, leaving 8 bases unmatched. The germline V gene has CDR1 SQVTM and CDR2 ANQGSEA. The CDR3 length is 15 residues. In nucleotides, the CDR3 is TGCAGCACTCACACGGGACAGGGGAACACCGGGGAGCTGTTTTCT. This sequence encodes CSTHTGQGNTGELFS.

As regards this clonotype: Germline is not matched at one junction end, which may reflect a read error. The rearrangement uses TRBV29-1 and TRBJ2-3; unclear D gene. This CDR3 contains 12 residues. CDR1 is SQVTM and CDR2 is ANQGSEA in the germline V gene. In nucleotides, the CDR3 is TGCAGCTTTGATCTTGATACGGATACGCAGTATTTT. Protein sequence: CSFDLDTDTQYF.

As regards this clonotype: The junction departs from the called germline gene at one end, perhaps through a read error. The CDR3 coding sequence is TGTGCCATCAGTGCAGGACAAGCGGGCTACGAGCAGTACTTC. Translated, it gives CAISAGQAGYEQYF. V usage is TRBV6-1 and J usage is TRBJ2-7, with D possibly TRBD2 on 6 matching bases. The germline CDR1 and CDR2 sequences are MNHNS and SASEGT. The CDR3 is 14 residues long.

This clonotype was seen only a few times. At one of its ends the junction is not consistent with the germline gene, which may arise from a read error. The rearrangement joins TRBV28 to TRBJ1-5, with D uncertain. Germline CDR1 reads MDHEN; CDR2 reads SYDVKM. This CDR3 region has 13 residues. For the CDR3, the DNA is TGTGCCAGCAGCCGTGGGAGGGATCAGCTCCAGCATTTT. Translating gives CASSRGRDQLQHF.

This clonotype has just one count. An end of the junction does not agree with germline; a read error may underlie this. This chain uses TRBV4-2 with TRBJ2-2, with D possibly being TRBD2 (5 bases). The CDR3 sequence is 14 residues long. Germline V gene lookup returns CDR1 LGHNA and CDR2 YNFKEQ. CDR3 sequence reads: CVSSTEGYTGELFF. In DNA form, the CDR3 reads TGTGTCAGCAGCACAGAGGGTTACACCGGAGAGCTGTTTTTT.

Regarding this clonotype: Lacking the conserved final phenylalanine or tryptophan, this CDR3 likely reflects a read error. No DNA is shown, since the ends of the CDR3 on it are uncertain; the CDR3 is the one TCRdb lists. The rearrangement joins TRBV4-3 to TRBJ2-2. The CDR3 length is 12 residues, termini included. Germline assignment: CDR1 LGHNA and CDR2 YSLEER. CDR3 in amino acids: CASRDDTGEMFC.

This clonotype has just one count. A read error may account for a junction end that differs from germline. The chain links TRBV13 to TRBJ2-1; maybe TRBD1 (5 bases). CDR1 and CDR2 from the germline V gene are PRHDT and FYEKMQ (reference sequence). The CDR3 contains 16 residues. CDR3 in amino acids: CAISSLGATSYSEQFF. CDR3 nucleotide sequence: TGTGCCATCAGCTCCTTAGGGGCCACCTCCTACAGTGAGCAGTTCTTC.

Comment on this clonotype: Mismatch with germline at one junction end may stem from a read error. The chain joins TRBV4-2 to TRBJ2-1; 10 bases agree with TRBD2. The CDR3 sequence is 14 residues long. The germline gives CDR1 LGHNA, CDR2 YNFKEQ. CDR3 sequence reads: CAGSQLAGYNEQFF. In nucleotides, the CDR3 is TGTGCCGGCAGCCAACTAGCGGGATACAATGAGCAGTTCTTC.

This clonotype was picked up many times. The gene calls are TRBV4-1 and TRBJ2-2, with 9 bases lining up with TRBD2. Germline loops: CDR1 MGHRA, CDR2 YSYEKL. After removal of 4 bases from V and 4 bases from J, the junction contained 10 bases not matched to a gene. The CDR3 has 17 residues. The CDR3 reads CASSPRGGLAITGELFF. CDR3 DNA: TGCGCCAGCAGCCCCCGCGGCGGACTAGCGATCACCGGGGAGCTGTTTTTT.

With respect to this clonotype: This may be a read error, as it is one base from a much larger clone. The rearrangement joins TRBV28 to TRBJ2-7; 8 bases align to TRBD1. This CDR3 contains 14 residues. Germline V gives CDR1 MDHEN, CDR2 SYDVKM. CDR3 sequence: CTSNRGQVLYEQYF. The CDR3 DNA reads as TGTACCAGCAACCGGGGACAGGTCCTTTACGAGCAGTACTTC.

Only a few counts were recorded for this clonotype. At one end, the junction sequence differs from germline, possibly due to a read error. V usage is TRBV6-6 and J usage is TRBJ2-1, with D perhaps TRBD2 (5 bases). The CDR3 has 16 amino acids. Germline V lookup: CDR1 MNHNY, CDR2 SVGAGI (reference sequence). Here the CDR3 reads CASSPWTLNSYNEQFF. CDR3 nucleotide sequence: TGTGCTAGCAGTCCCTGGACTTTGAACTCCTACAATGAGCAGTTCTTC.

Worth noting for this clonotype: A read error may produce the germline difference seen at one junction end. CDR3 amino acids: CASSLLGNNSNEQFF. The DNA of the CDR3 is TGTGCCAGCAGCCTGCTCGGTAACAACAGCAATGAGCAGTTCTTC. The chain couples TRBV4-1 to TRBJ2-1; D uncertain. The CDR3 runs to 15 residues. Germline-derived CDR1 and CDR2 are MGHRA and YSYEKL.

In the case of this clonotype: This sequence may be a read error, since a much larger clone differs from it by one base. The J gene is TRBJ2-5, the V gene TRBV28; 7 positions agree with TRBD2. Germline V gene sequence: CDR1 MDHEN, CDR2 SYDVKM. Losses at the gene ends were 4 bases for V and 1 base for J; bases not matched to a gene: 9. The CDR3 totals 16 residues. The chain's CDR3 is CASSSAGTNGQETQYF. The CDR3, as DNA: TGTGCCAGCAGTTCGGCCGGGACTAACGGCCAAGAGACCCAGTACTTC.

With respect to this clonotype: Relative to the germline gene, one junction end is altered; a read error may explain this. The chain employs TRBV12-3 or TRBV12-4 and TRBJ2-5; D is ambiguous. This CDR3 is built from 13 residues. The CDR3 loop reads CASSRSRTETQYF. In DNA form, the CDR3 reads TGTGCTAGCAGCCGAAGCCGGACAGAGACCCAGTACTTC.